The present T cell receptor (beta chain) was sequenced within a study of blood T cell repertoires in COVID-19. Libraries were prepared by immunoSEQ multiplex PCR; TCRdb keeps only in-frame clonotypes and omits some of them. Here the sample spans approximately 300,000 clones, around 90% being singletons. The origin of this receptor is a man aged 18 to 29 with active or convalescent COVID-19. The sequencing sample was made of peripheral blood.

The CDR3 protein is CASSMTSFVRVDTQYF. The CDR3 DNA sequence: TGTGCCAGCAGCATGACTAGTTTTGTACGGGTAGATACGCAGTATTTT. The chain carries TRBV7-2 and TRBJ2-3; D might be TRBD2 (6 bases). The CDR3 covers 16 residues. The V gene's germline CDR1 is SGHTA and CDR2 FQGNSA. Trimming shortened V by 5 bases and J by 5 bases, and 20 bases separated the two germline ends.